Listed here are 30 T cell receptor beta chains from one sample, sequenced in a study of radiotherapy plus CTLA-4 blockade in lung cancer. Sequenced by immunoSEQ multiplex PCR; TCRdb stores in-frame clones only, minus some. The sample holds over 45,000 clones; less than 85% are singletons and the top ten take around 16%. This material consisted of peripheral blood, taken from a patient treated with radiotherapy plus ipilimumab. The receptors were sampled from a human donor with non-small cell lung cancer who had a complete response to radiotherapy plus ipilimumab.

The chain links TRBV2 to TRBJ2-3; 12 nucleotides line up with TRBD2. Germline loops: CDR1 SNHLY, CDR2 FYNNEI. V lost 6 bases, J lost 4 bases, and 8 bases stayed unmatched. CDR3 length: 16 amino acids. In DNA form, the CDR3 reads TGTGCCAGCAGGGTGACTAGCGGGAGTAGGTCAGATACGCAGTATTTT. It encodes CASRVTSGSRSDTQYF.

V is TRBV30 and J is TRBJ2-6, with D hard to call. Germline V gene lookup returns CDR1 GTSNPN and CDR2 SVGIG (reference sequence). V lost 7 bases and J lost 2, with 12 bases in between. The CDR3 length is 14 residues. CDR3 residues: CALTPDPGANVLTF. In DNA, the CDR3 is TGTGCCTTGACACCAGATCCTGGGGCCAACGTCCTGACTTTC.

V gene TRBV5-1 combines with J gene TRBJ2-1; 8 bases agree with TRBD1. Germline loops: CDR1 SGHRS, CDR2 YFSETQ. CDR3 size: 16 residues. V shed 4 bases, J shed 4 bases, and the junction held 10 bases outside the gene matches. The DNA of the CDR3 is TGCGCCAGCAGCCCGTCACAGCGACAGGGGTACAATGAGCAGTTCTTC. It is translated as CASSPSQRQGYNEQFF.

This sequence joins TRBV7-9 and TRBJ1-3, with D perhaps TRBD1 (5 bases). This CDR3 contains 19 residues. The V gene's germline CDR1 is SEHNR and CDR2 FQNEAQ (reference sequence). V gave up 2 bases and J gave up 0 bases, with 20 bases separating them. This CDR3 is CASSLQPLGTRGSGNTIYF. CDR3 DNA sequence: TGTGCCAGCAGCTTACAACCACTGGGGACTCGCGGCTCTGGAAACACCATATATTTT. The whole variable domain, remainder taken from reference TRBV7-9 and TRBJ1-3, is DTGVSQNPRHKITKRGQNVTFRCDPISEHNRLYWYRQTLGQGPEFLTYFQNEAQLEKSRLLSDRFSAERPKGSFSTLEIQRTEQGDSAMYLCASSLQPLGTRGSGNTIYFGEGSWLTVV.

The rearrangement links TRBV9 to TRBJ1-2, with D unclear. The germline CDR1 and CDR2 sequences are SGDLS and YYNGEE. This CDR3 comprises 11 residues. V was shortened by 3 bases and J by 6 bases, with 6 bases between the two germline ends. The CDR3 reads CASSGLDGYTF. In DNA form, the CDR3 reads TGTGCCAGCAGCGGTTTAGATGGCTACACCTTC.

The J gene is TRBJ2-5, the V gene TRBV30; 14 bases map to TRBD2. Germline V gene sequence: CDR1 GTSNPN, CDR2 SVGIG (reference sequence). This CDR3 has 18 residues. The V segment lost 4 bases and the J segment 5 bases; nucleotides outside the gene matches: 15. CDR3 DNA: TGTGCCTGGACCCCAAAGGTGACTAGCGGGAGGGCCCGTGAGACCCAGTACTTC. Its protein is CAWTPKVTSGRARETQYF. Using reference TRBV30 and TRBJ2-5 for the parts outside the CDR3, the full variable domain is SQTIHQWPATLVQPVGSPLSLECTVEGTSNPNLYWYRQAAGRGLQLLFYSVGIGQISSEVPQNLSASRPQDRQFILSSKKLLLSDSGFYLCAWTPKVTSGRARETQYFGPGTRLLVL.

The V and J genes are TRBV18 and TRBJ1-1; no reliable D call. Germline V gene data show CDR1 as KGHSH and CDR2 as LQKENI. CDR3 length: 15 residues. V lost 5 bases, J lost 0 bases, and 13 bases lay in between. CDR3 in DNA: TGTGCCAGCTCAAATATGGGCCAATTGAACACTGAAGCTTTCTTT. Translating gives CASSNMGQLNTEAFF. The full variable domain, in which reference TRBV18 and TRBJ1-1 provide the parts outside the CDR3, is NAGVMQNPRHLVRRRGQEARLRCSPMKGHSHVYWYRQLPEEGLKFMVYLQKENIIDESGMPKERFSAEFPKEGPSILRIQQVVRGDSAAYFCASSNMGQLNTEAFFGQGTRLTVV.

The rearrangement links TRBV10-3 to TRBJ1-6, with 9 bases that match TRBD1. Per the germline V gene, CDR1 is ENHRY and CDR2 is SYGVKD. V shed 6 bases, J shed 6 bases, and the junction held 3 bases outside the gene matches. This CDR3 is built from 14 residues. DNA of the CDR3: TGTGCCATCAGGACAGGGGGATCTAATTCACCCCTCCACTTT. Translating it yields CAIRTGGSNSPLHF.

The chain employs TRBV5-1 and TRBJ1-4; 10 bases are a match to TRBD1. CDR3 length: 15 residues. J was trimmed by 8 bases and V by 5 bases; bases with no gene match: 9. Per germline, CDR1 SGHRS and CDR2 YFSETQ. This chain's CDR3 is CASRNSGTGDEKLFF. In DNA form, the CDR3 reads TGCGCCAGCAGGAATTCAGGGACAGGGGACGAAAAACTGTTTTTT.

CDR3 coding DNA: TGTGCCAGCAGCCCGTCAGGGAGGTACGAGCAGTACGTC. Translated, it gives CASSPSGRYEQYV. J is TRBJ2-7 and V is TRBV6-6; tentative D call: TRBD2 (6 bases). The germline V gene has CDR1 MNHNY and CDR2 SVGAGI (reference sequence). This CDR3 is 13 amino acids long. V was clipped by 6 bases and J by 4 bases, with 13 bases between them.

This chain connects TRBV30 to TRBJ1-2; TRBD1 agrees at 11 bases. CDR1 is GTSNPN and CDR2 is SVGIG in the germline V gene (reference sequence). V was clipped by 0 bases and J by 7 bases; unmatched bases: 4. The CDR3 runs 14 residues. This CDR3 is CAWSVGQGAVGYTF. In DNA form, the CDR3 reads TGTGCCTGGAGTGTCGGACAGGGGGCGGTTGGCTACACCTTC.

The rearrangement uses TRBV30 and TRBJ2-1; TRBD2 is a possible D gene (6 bases). CDR1 and CDR2 (germline): GTSNPN, SVGIG (reference sequence). This CDR3 spans 13 amino acids. The CDR3 DNA sequence: TGTGCTGGGGTCGGGAGCTCCTACAATGAGCAGTTCTTC. Protein: CAGVGSSYNEQFF.

This chain connects TRBV7-2 to TRBJ1-1, with D hard to call. This CDR3 is built from 15 residues. V was trimmed by 3 bases and J by 6 bases, leaving 17 bases between them. Germline V gene lookup returns CDR1 SGHTA and CDR2 FQGNSA. CDR3 region: CASSFSRSFLAEAFF. In DNA, the CDR3 is TGTGCCAGCAGCTTCTCTCGGAGTTTTCTGGCTGAAGCTTTCTTT.

The CDR3 spells CASRGQGQPYNEQFF. In nucleotides, the CDR3 is TGTGCCAGCAGGGGACAGGGACAACCTTACAATGAGCAGTTCTTC. The chain has TRBV6-1 and TRBJ2-1, with TRBD1 matching 9 bases. Germline loops: CDR1 MNHNS, CDR2 SASEGT. The CDR3 extends over 15 amino acids. Trimming at V came to 6 bases and at J to 4 bases, leaving 7 bases not matched to a gene.

The chain couples TRBV5-1 to TRBJ2-1; the D is unclear. V gave up 0 bases and J gave up 8 bases, with 12 bases separating them. The CDR3 spans 14 residues. Germline values: CDR1 SGHRS, CDR2 YFSETQ. The CDR3 region has the DNA TGCGCCAGCAGCTTGGGGCCAAGCGACGATGAGCAGTTCTTC. Residues: CASSLGPSDDEQFF.

The rearrangement uses TRBV14 and TRBJ2-1; 9 bases align to TRBD1. The trim removed 1 base at V and 2 bases at J, leaving 6 bases unmatched. This CDR3 contains 17 residues. Germline V gene data show CDR1 as SGHDN and CDR2 as FVKESK. CDR3 residues: CASSQVPGQGTYNEQFF. The CDR3 DNA sequence: TGTGCCAGCAGCCAAGTACCGGGACAGGGTACCTACAATGAGCAGTTCTTC.

The genes are TRBV19 and TRBJ2-1; possibly TRBD2 for D (6 bases). V lost 3 bases, J lost 11 bases, and 17 bases lay in between. Germline CDR1 and CDR2: LNHDA and SQIVND (reference sequence). The CDR3 is made up of 14 amino acids. The chain's CDR3 is CASSIPSGGNKQFF. The CDR3 DNA follows: TGTGCCAGTAGTATCCCCTCCGGAGGGAATAAGCAGTTCTTC.

Only a few counts were recorded for this clone. The chain recombines TRBV28 with TRBJ2-7, with TRBD1 matching over 9 bases. V lost 3 bases, J lost 6 bases, and 9 bases stayed unmatched. Looked up from germline, CDR1 is MDHEN and CDR2 is SYDVKM. The length of the CDR3 is 15 residues. CDR3 coding DNA: TGTGCCAGCAGTTTCGGGACAGGGAAGTCAGGCGAGCAGTACTTC. This sequence encodes CASSFGTGKSGEQYF. The whole variable domain, remainder taken from reference TRBV28 and TRBJ2-7, is DVKVTQSSRYLVKRTGEKVFLECVQDMDHENMFWYRQDPGLGLRLIYFSYDVKMKEKGDIPEGYSVSREKKERFSLILESASTNQTSMYLCASSFGTGKSGEQYFGPGTRLTVT.

CDR3 residues: CASSQVGTSSGANVLTF. The CDR3, as DNA: TGCGCCAGCAGCCAAGTTGGGACAAGCTCTGGGGCCAACGTCCTGACTTTC. V is TRBV4-1 and J is TRBJ2-6, with D maybe TRBD1 (6 bases). This CDR3 comprises 17 residues. V lost 1 base, J lost 0 bases, and 10 bases lay in between. Germline CDR1 reads MGHRA; CDR2 reads YSYEKL.

The V call is TRBV4-1, the J call TRBJ1-1; D possibly corresponds to TRBD1 (5 bases). V was trimmed by 4 bases and J by 0 bases, leaving 12 bases between them. This CDR3 comprises 15 residues. Germline lookup yields CDR1 MGHRA and CDR2 YSYEKL. The CDR3 loop reads CASSPGGGMNTEAFF. The DNA of the CDR3 is TGCGCCAGCAGCCCCGGCGGGGGAATGAACACTGAAGCTTTCTTT.

This chain connects TRBV11-2 to TRBJ2-5; no definite D call. This CDR3 comprises 13 residues. V was trimmed by 8 bases and J by 4 bases, leaving 14 bases between them. Germline values: CDR1 SGHAT, CDR2 FQNNGV. Here the CDR3 DNA reads TGTGCCAGCGGAATTGGGCCATCAGAGACCCAGTACTTC. Its translation: CASGIGPSETQYF.

This rearrangement joins TRBV5-5 to TRBJ2-7; D possibly corresponds to TRBD1 (6 bases). This CDR3 has 12 residues. Trimming took 4 bases from V and 4 from J, leaving 9 bases between them. Germline-derived CDR1 and CDR2 are SGHKS and YYEKEE (reference sequence). CDR3 region: CASSAQGYEQYF. CDR3 DNA sequence: TGTGCCAGCAGCGCGCAGGGGTACGAGCAGTACTTC.

The rearrangement links TRBV6-5 to TRBJ1-2; D unclear. The germline gives CDR1 MNHEY, CDR2 SVGAGI. The V end was cut by 2 bases, the J end by 7 bases, with 20 bases between. CDR3 size: 16 residues. The CDR3, as DNA: TGTGCCAGCAGTTACGCCCGTGCGCCGCTATCGGGTGGCTACACCTTC. It yields the protein CASSYARAPLSGGYTF.

The rearrangement links TRBV4-3 to TRBJ2-2; 7 nucleotides agree with TRBD2. Trimming cost V 0 bases and J 7 bases; bases outside gene matches: 11. The CDR3 extends over 17 amino acids. Germline V gives CDR1 LGHNA, CDR2 YSLEER. Written as DNA, the CDR3 is TGCGCCAGCAGCCAAGAGGCGGGGAGGGTCCGGGGCGGGGAGCTGTTTTTT. This codes for CASSQEAGRVRGGELFF.

V usage is TRBV7-8 and J usage is TRBJ1-5; D remains unclear. V was clipped by 2 bases and J by 7 bases, with 27 bases between them. The CDR3 covers 19 residues. Germline V gene data show CDR1 as SGHVS and CDR2 as FQNEAQ. As DNA, the CDR3 is TGTGCCAGCAGCTTAAGTTTTTTGTCCTTGAAAGTCGTTGGCCAGCCCCAGCATTTT. Its protein product is CASSLSFLSLKVVGQPQHF.

This clone has only one observation. This chain connects TRBV19 to TRBJ1-5, with a tentative D call TRBD1 (5 bases). Trimming cost V 5 bases and J 4 bases, with 15 bases left between them. Germline values: CDR1 LNHDA, CDR2 SQIVND (reference sequence). CDR3 length: 15 residues. The CDR3 sequence: CASSPGAGGNQPQHF. The DNA for the CDR3 is TGTGCCAGTAGTCCCGGGGCCGGGGGGAATCAGCCCCAGCATTTT. The variable domain in full, completed from reference TRBV19 and TRBJ1-5, reads DGGITQSPKYLFRKEGQNVTLSCEQNLNHDAMYWYRQDPGQGLRLIYYSQIVNDFQKGDIAEGYSVSREKKESFPLTVTSAQKNPTAFYLCASSPGAGGNQPQHFGDGTRLSIL.

The genes are TRBV5-5 and TRBJ2-1; 8 nucleotides line up with TRBD1. V was clipped by 0 bases and J by 3 bases; unmatched bases: 5. Germline loops: CDR1 SGHKS, CDR2 YYEKEE (reference sequence). This CDR3 spans 16 amino acids. This chain's CDR3 is CASSLAWTGSYNEQFF. As DNA, the CDR3 is TGTGCCAGCAGCTTGGCTTGGACAGGGAGCTACAATGAGCAGTTCTTC.

The chain has TRBV18 and TRBJ1-1; 7 bases line up with TRBD1. The trim removed 1 base at V and 3 bases at J, leaving 5 bases unmatched. Per germline, CDR1 KGHSH and CDR2 LQKENI. The CDR3 is 15 amino acids. In nucleotides, the CDR3 is TGTGCCAGCTCACCACGGGACAGCTTATACACTGAAGCTTTCTTT. Translating gives CASSPRDSLYTEAFF. Looking up the rest from reference TRBV18 and TRBJ1-1 gives the full variable domain: NAGVMQNPRHLVRRRGQEARLRCSPMKGHSHVYWYRQLPEEGLKFMVYLQKENIIDESGMPKERFSAEFPKEGPSILRIQQVVRGDSAAYFCASSPRDSLYTEAFFGQGTRLTVV.

The chain combines TRBV6-5 with TRBJ1-2; 7 bases map to TRBD1. Germline V gene lookup returns CDR1 MNHEY and CDR2 SVGAGI. The CDR3 loop spans 12 amino acids. Trimming removed 6 bases from V and 8 bases from J; junction bases left unmatched: 6. The CDR3, as DNA: TGTGCCAGCAGACGACAGGGATACGGCTACACCTTC. Amino acids: CASRRQGYGYTF.

The V gene is TRBV2, the J gene TRBJ2-1; 11 positions match TRBD1. J lost 7 bases, V lost 4 bases, and 6 bases had no gene match. The CDR3 has 15 residues. Germline CDR1 and CDR2: SNHLY and FYNNEI. DNA of the CDR3: TGTGCCAGCAGTGGCGGACAGGGGGCCCGGAATGAGCAGTTCTTC. Translated: CASSGGQGARNEQFF.